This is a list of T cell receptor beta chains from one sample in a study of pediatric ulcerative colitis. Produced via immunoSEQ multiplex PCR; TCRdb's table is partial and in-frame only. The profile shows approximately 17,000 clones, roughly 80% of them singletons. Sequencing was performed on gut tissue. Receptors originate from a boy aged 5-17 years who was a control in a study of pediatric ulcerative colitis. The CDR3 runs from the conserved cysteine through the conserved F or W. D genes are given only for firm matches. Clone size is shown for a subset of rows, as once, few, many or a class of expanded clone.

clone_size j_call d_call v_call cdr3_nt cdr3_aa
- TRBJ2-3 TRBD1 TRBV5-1 TGCGCCAGCAGATACGACCGGGACAGGTGCACAGATACGCAGTATTTT CASRYDRDRCTDTQYF
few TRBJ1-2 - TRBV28 TGTGCCAGCAGTTTTGGGAGTAGCGAAAACTATGGCTACACCTTC CASSFGSSENYGYTF
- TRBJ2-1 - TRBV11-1 TGTGCCAGCAGCCGGACCGGGACGGACAATGAGCAGTTCTTC CASSRTGTDNEQFF
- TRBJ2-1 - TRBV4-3 TGCGCCAGCAGCCAGGAGACAGGTCCTGGGCAGTTCTTC CASSQETGPGQFF
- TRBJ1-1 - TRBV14 TGTGCCAGCAGCTTACCAGTGAACACTGAAGCTTTCTTT CASSLPVNTEAFF
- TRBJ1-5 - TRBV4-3 TGCGCCAGCAGCCAAGAAGTAGGCAATCAGCCCCAGCATTTT CASSQEVGNQPQHF
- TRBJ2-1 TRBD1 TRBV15 TGTGCCACCGGGACAGGGGGTTTCAATGAGCAGTTCTTC CATGTGGFNEQFF
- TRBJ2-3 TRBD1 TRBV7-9 TGTGCCAGCAGCGAAGGACAGGGTCCCCGAGATACGCAGTATTTT CASSEGQGPRDTQYF
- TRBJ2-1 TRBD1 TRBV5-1 TGCGCCAGCAGCTTGGCCCCAGGGGGCGATGAGCAGTTCTTC CASSLAPGGDEQFF
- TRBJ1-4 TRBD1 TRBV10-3 TGTGCCATCAGTTCCCGACAGGGCCCTAATGAAAAACTGTTTTTT CAISSRQGPNEKLFF
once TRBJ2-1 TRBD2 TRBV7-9 TGTGCCAGCAGCTGGGGGGGTAGCGGGAGCGGTGAGCAGTTCTTC CASSWGGSGSGEQFF
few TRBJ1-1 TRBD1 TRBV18 TGTGCCAGCTCACCGGACGGACAGGGGATAATGAACACTGAAGCTTTCTTT CASSPDGQGIMNTEAFF
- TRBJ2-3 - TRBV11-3 TGTGCCAGCAGCTACGGGGGGGACAGAGATACGCAGTATTTT CASSYGGDRDTQYF
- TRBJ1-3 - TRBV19 TGTGCCAGTAGTATACAGGATGGAAACACCATATATTTT CASSIQDGNTIYF
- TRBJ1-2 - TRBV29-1 TGCAGCGTCGAGGGACGAGGAGCAAACTATGGCTACACCTTC CSVEGRGANYGYTF
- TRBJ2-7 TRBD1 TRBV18 TGTGCCAGCTCACAAGGACAGGGCCTCTCCTACGAGCAGTACTTC CASSQGQGLSYEQYF
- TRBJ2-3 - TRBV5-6 TGTGCCAGCAGCTTCCTGTCCGGGGGGCAGGCAGATACGCAGTATTTT CASSFLSGGQADTQYF
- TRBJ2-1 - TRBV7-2 TGTGCCAGCAGCTTAGTAGTCCTCTCCTACAATGAGCAGTTCTTC CASSLVVLSYNEQFF
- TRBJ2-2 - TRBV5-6 TGTGCCAGCAGCCAACGGCTCACCGGGGAGCTGTTTTTT CASSQRLTGELFF
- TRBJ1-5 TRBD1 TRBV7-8 TGTGCCAGCAGCTTAGGGGACAGCTATAATCAGCCCCAGCATTTT CASSLGDSYNQPQHF
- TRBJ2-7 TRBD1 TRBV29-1 TGCAGCGTCGGGCCCGGGACAGCTACCTACGAGCAGTACTTC CSVGPGTATYEQYF
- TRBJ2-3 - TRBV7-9 TGTGCCAGCAGCTTTCAAGGCACAGATACGCAGTATTTT CASSFQGTDTQYF
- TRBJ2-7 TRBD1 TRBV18 TGTGCCAGCTCACCACCAGGACAGGGGCTCGCACACGAGCAGTACTTC CASSPPGQGLAHEQYF
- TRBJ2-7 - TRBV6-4 TGTGCCAGCAGTGACTACTTCAGGACAGCTCTATACGAGCAGTACTTC CASSDYFRTALYEQYF
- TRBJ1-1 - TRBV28 TGTGCCAGCAACACGCCCCGGAGGTCGAACACTGAAGCTTTCTTT CASNTPRRSNTEAFF
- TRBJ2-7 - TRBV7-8 TGTGCCAGCAGCTCCCGTCATTCCGAGCAGTACTTC CASSSRHSEQYF
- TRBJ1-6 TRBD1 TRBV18 TGTGCCAGCTCTAAAGGGACAGCCACTTATAATTCACCCCTCCACTTT CASSKGTATYNSPLHF
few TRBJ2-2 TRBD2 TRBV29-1 TGCAGCGTTGAGGTTAGCGGGGGCGCGAACACCGGGGAGCTGTTTTTT CSVEVSGGANTGELFF
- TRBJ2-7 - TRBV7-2 TGTGCCAGCAGTGGCCATGGGGTGGCGCTTGACGAGCAGTACTTC CASSGHGVALDEQYF
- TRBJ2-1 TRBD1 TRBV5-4 TGTGCCAGCAGCGTACGGACAGGGAGGAATGAGCAGTTCTTC CASSVRTGRNEQFF
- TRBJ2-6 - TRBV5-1 TGCGCCAGCAGCTTGACGGGGGACCCTGGGGCCAACGTCCTGACTTTC CASSLTGDPGANVLTF
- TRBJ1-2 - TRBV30 TGTGCCTGGAGTATGGCGTATGGTGGTGGCTACACCTTC CAWSMAYGGGYTF
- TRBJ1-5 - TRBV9 TGTGCCAGCAGCGCCACCCCTTGGGACAATCAGCCCCAGCATTTT CASSATPWDNQPQHF
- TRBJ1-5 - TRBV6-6 TGTGCCAGCAACAGACAGGTAAATCAGCCCCAGCATTTT CASNRQVNQPQHF
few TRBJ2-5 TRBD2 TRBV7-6 TGTGCCAGCAGCTTAGAGATTCGGGGACTAGCGGGGCAAGAGACCCAGTACTTC CASSLEIRGLAGQETQYF
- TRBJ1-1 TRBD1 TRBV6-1 TGTGCCAGCACTGACAGGGTGAACACTGAAGCTTTCTTT CASTDRVNTEAFF
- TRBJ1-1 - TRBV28 TGTGCCAGCAGGTGGACAGTGAACACTGAAGCTTTCTTT CASRWTVNTEAFF
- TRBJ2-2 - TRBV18 TGTGCCAGCTCACCACGAATTTCCCGTGCTAACGTGGACGGGGAGCTGTTTTTT CASSPRISRANVDGELFF
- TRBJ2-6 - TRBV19 TGTGCCAGTAGTATACACGTTTTCTCTGGGGCCAACGTCCTGACTTTC CASSIHVFSGANVLTF
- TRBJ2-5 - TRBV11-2 TGTGCCAGCAGCCTAGCGCCTAGTGGGTGGGAGACCCAGTACTTC CASSLAPSGWETQYF
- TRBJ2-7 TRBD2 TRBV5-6 TGTGCCAGCAGCTTCCTGACCACTAGCGGGAGAAACGAGCAGTACTTC CASSFLTTSGRNEQYF
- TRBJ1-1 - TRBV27 TGTGCCAGCAGTTTTTTCCCACCGGGCCGAACAGTTGAAGCTTTCTTT CASSFFPPGRTVEAFF
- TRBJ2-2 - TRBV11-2 TGTGCCAGCAGCTCCCTGGACTATTACACCGGGGAGCTGTTTTTT CASSSLDYYTGELFF
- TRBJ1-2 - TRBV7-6 TGTGCCAGCAGCTTAGCTCCCAGAGGATCGGGTGGCTACACCTTC CASSLAPRGSGGYTF
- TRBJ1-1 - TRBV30 TGTGCCTGGAGTCCCCCAGAGACAGCTTCGAACACTGAAGCTTTCTTT CAWSPPETASNTEAFF
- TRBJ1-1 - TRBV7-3 TGTGCCAGCAGCTTGACCAGGGATGGCACTGAAGCTTTCTTT CASSLTRDGTEAFF
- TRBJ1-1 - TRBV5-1 TGCGCCAGCAGCCCCCGGACACTCCACACTGAAGCTTTCTTT CASSPRTLHTEAFF
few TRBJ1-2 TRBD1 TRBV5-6 TGTGCCAGCAGCTTGGTTGGGACAGCTGATATCTATGGCTACACCTTC CASSLVGTADIYGYTF
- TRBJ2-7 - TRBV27 TGTGCCAGCAGTCGGCTATACTACGAGCAGTACTTC CASSRLYYEQYF
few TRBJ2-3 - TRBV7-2 TGTGCCAGCAGCCAAAGCACAGATACGCAGTATTTT CASSQSTDTQYF
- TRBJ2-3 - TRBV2 TGTGCCAGCAGTGAGGACGACGGTGCTAGCACAGATACGCAGTATTTT CASSEDDGASTDTQYF
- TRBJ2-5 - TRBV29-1 TGCAGCGTCGGAAGGGGTGCGGGGACCCAGTACTTC CSVGRGAGTQYF
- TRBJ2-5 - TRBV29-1 TGCAGCGTGCGGGAAATAGAGACCCAGTACTTC CSVREIETQYF
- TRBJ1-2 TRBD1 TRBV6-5 TGTGCCAGCAGTGTGGGACAGGGCGGTGGCTACACCTTC CASSVGQGGGYTF
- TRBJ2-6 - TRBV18 TGTGCCAGCTCCCTGGAACAATCGAGCTCTGGGGCCAACGTCCTGACTTTC CASSLEQSSSGANVLTF